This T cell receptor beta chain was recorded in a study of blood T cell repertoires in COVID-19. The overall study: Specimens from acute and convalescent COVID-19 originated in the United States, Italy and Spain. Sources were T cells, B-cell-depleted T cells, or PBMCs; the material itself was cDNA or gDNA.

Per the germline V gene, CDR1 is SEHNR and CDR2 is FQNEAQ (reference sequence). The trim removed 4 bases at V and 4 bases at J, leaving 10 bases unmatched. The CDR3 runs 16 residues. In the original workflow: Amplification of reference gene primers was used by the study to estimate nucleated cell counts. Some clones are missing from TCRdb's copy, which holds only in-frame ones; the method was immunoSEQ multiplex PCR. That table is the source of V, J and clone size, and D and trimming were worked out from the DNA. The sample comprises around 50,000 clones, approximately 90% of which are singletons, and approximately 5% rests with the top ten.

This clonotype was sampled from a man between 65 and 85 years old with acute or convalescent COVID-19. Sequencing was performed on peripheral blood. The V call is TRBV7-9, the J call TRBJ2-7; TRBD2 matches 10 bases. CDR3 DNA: TGTGCCAGCAGCTCCCTCCTAGCGGGGGAGGCATACGAGCAGTACTTC. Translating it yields CASSSLLAGEAYEQYF.